Detailed here is one TCR beta chain. Its antigen is unknown. This entry is derived from a study of OX40 agonist ivuxolimab in advanced cancers. Study outcomes and limitations: CD4+ T cells averaged fewer expanded clones than CD8+ T cells.

Autoimmune disease history or systemic immunosuppression led to patient exclusion. Generated by immunoSEQ multiplex PCR, the TCRdb table keeps only in-frame clones and is missing some. In the table there are 77,000 or so clones, more than 90% of which are singletons. The CDR3 has 16 amino acids. Per germline, CDR1 MNHNY and CDR2 SVGAGI (reference sequence). Trimming pared 8 bases from V and 8 bases from J, leaving 28 bases between. The receptor was isolated from an adult with an advanced solid tumor such as melanoma, head and neck, liver or kidney cancer. This sequence joins TRBV6-6 and TRBJ2-7; maybe TRBD1 (6 bases). The sample in question was CD4+ or CD8+ T cells sorted from blood, obtained in a trial of the OX40 agonist ivuxolimab. The DNA of the CDR3 is TGTGCCAGCGTTCGCCTTTTGGACAGTTTCCCCGTCCAGCAGTACTTC. It yields the protein CASVRLLDSFPVQQYF.